This TCR beta chain was recorded in a study of blood T cell repertoires in COVID-19. Germline V gene sequence: CDR1 SGHNT, CDR2 YENEEA. Trimming stripped 1 base from V and 1 base from J, with 7 bases between. The CDR3 is 14 residues long. Clones were read by immunoSEQ multiplex PCR, and TCRdb kept only the in-frame ones, dropping some. The sample gives hundreds of thousands of clones, approximately 86% of which show up once; around 3.1% is in the top ten. V and J are TRBV11-3 and TRBJ1-1; D not certain. The specimen sequenced was peripheral blood. This TCR came from a man aged 60 to 75 with acute or convalescent COVID-19. CDR3 nucleotides: TGTGCCAGCAGCTTAGCGGGAGGGAACACTGAAGCTTTCTTT. It yields the protein CASSLAGGNTEAFF. Full variable domain (missing parts from reference TRBV11-3 and TRBJ1-1): EAGVVQSPRYKIIEKKQPVAFWCNPISGHNTLYWYLQNLGQGPELLIRYENEEAVDDSQLPKDRFSAERLKGVDSTLKIQPAELGDSAVYLCASSLAGGNTEAFFGQGTRLTVV.